A single sample is the source of the 22 T cell receptor delta chains below, sequenced in a study of delta chains in infants with herpesvirus infections. Reverse transcription of PBMC RNA used primers specific for the gamma and delta chains. TCRdb redid the clone calls on the RT-PCR reads with CATT. The data show about 510 delta-chain clones, approximately 50% seen once. This material consisted of peripheral blood, taken at time point 3 of longitudinal follow-up. These receptors came from a human donor who was a Ugandan infant, either HIV-exposed or HIV-unexposed (not recorded which).

Worth noting for this clone: A far larger clone is a single base away, which makes a read error likely. This sequence joins TRDV1 and TRDJ1, with 8 bases aligning to TRDD3. The CDR3 has 19 amino acids. CDR1 and CDR2 (germline): TSWWSYY, QGS. J lost 0 bases, V lost 7 bases, and 19 bases had no gene match. As DNA, the CDR3 is TGTGCTCTTGTAGCTCCTAAGCTCTACTGGGGGTTAAACACCGATAAACTCATCTTT. It encodes CALVAPKLYWGLNTDKLIF.

Of note for this clone: Given a far larger clone just one base away, this is likely a sequencing read error. DNA of the CDR3: TGTGCCTGTGACTCCCTTCTCCGGCTGGGGGGTATATCCGATAAACTCATCTTT. Protein: CACDSLLRLGGISDKLIF. The chain has TRDV2 and TRDJ1; 7 positions agree with TRDD3. In germline, CDR1 is GEAIGNYY, CDR2 EKD. This CDR3 has 18 amino acids. Germline trimming cut 3 bases from V and 3 bases from J; bases unmatched to any gene: 18.

Comment on this clone: A far larger clone is one base from this, pointing to a likely read error. CDR3 in amino acids: CALGENLPLTPVLNWGIPETVYTDKLIF. DNA of the CDR3: TGTGCTCTTGGGGAAAATCTCCCTCTCACCCCAGTCCTAAACTGGGGGATACCCGAGACCGTGTACACCGATAAACTCATCTTT. V is TRDV1 and J is TRDJ1, with 12 bases that match TRDD3. Germline V gives CDR1 TSWWSYY, CDR2 QGS. V was pared by 2 bases and J by 0 bases, with 37 bases of the junction left unmatched. CDR3 size: 28 residues.

Concerning this clone: A far larger clone is one nucleotide away, so this likely arose from a read error. Other nucleotide sequences from this sample produce the same CDR3. J is TRDJ3 and V is TRDV2; D ambiguous. CDR3 size: 18 residues. Trimming cost V 0 bases and J 4 bases, with 15 bases left between them. The germline CDR1 and CDR2 sequences are GEAIGNYY and EKD. The CDR3: CACDTAEMSSWDTRQMFF. Here the CDR3 DNA reads TGTGCCTGTGACACCGCGGAGATGAGCTCTTGGGACACCCGACAGATGTTTTTC.

With regard to this clone: TCRdb has a much larger clone's protein, which differs at residue 15 from the translation of this DNA, likely because of a read error; what is shown is the protein translated from the DNA. This rearrangement joins TRDV1 to TRDJ1; D unresolved. Germline CDR1 and CDR2: TSWWSYY and QGS. The CDR3 totals 18 residues. The CDR3 DNA reads TGTGCTCTTGGGGAATTACGTGAGGGCCCCCGTAGGACCGATCAACTCATCTTT. Its translation is CALGELREGPRRTDQLIF.

To note about this clone: A far larger clone is just one base off, so this is likely a read error. This chain connects TRDV2 to TRDJ1; weak D call: TRDD3 (6 bases). Germline CDR1 is GEAIGNYY and CDR2 is EKD. This CDR3 has 14 amino acids. CDR3 nucleotide sequence: TGTGCCTGTGACACCTGGGGGTACACCGATAATCTCATCTTT. This codes for CACDTWGYTDNLIF.

Points on this clone: The protein given by TCRdb reflects a much larger clone and differs at residue 4 from this DNA's translation, likely from a read error; the protein shown is the DNA's translation. This chain uses TRDV2 with TRDJ1, with TRDD3 as a possible D gene (5 bases). V was clipped by 6 bases and J by 0 bases, with 13 bases between them. CDR1 is GEAIGNYY and CDR2 is EKD in the germline V gene. The CDR3 covers 14 residues. CDR3 sequence: CACKRGIYTDKLIF. The DNA of the CDR3 is TGTGCCTGTAAGCGTGGGATCTACACCGATAAACTCATCTTT.

This clone is judged large. This chain uses TRDV2 with TRDJ3; 9 bases match TRDD3. The trim removed 0 bases at V and 1 base at J, leaving 6 bases unmatched. The germline V gene has CDR1 GEAIGNYY and CDR2 EKD. There are 19 residues in the CDR3. CDR3 nucleotides: TGTGCCTGTGACACCCCGGGGGATACAGTGTCCTGGGACACCCGACAGATGTTTTTC. Encoded protein: CACDTPGDTVSWDTRQMFF.

This clone is large in the sample. The rearrangement joins TRDV2 to TRDJ1; 9 bases are shared with TRDD3. Germline assignment: CDR1 GEAIGNYY and CDR2 EKD. The ends lost 0 bases at V and 8 bases at J; junction bases unmatched: 6. The CDR3 length is 14 residues. The CDR3 spells CACDTVLGDPKLIF. The CDR3, as DNA: TGTGCCTGTGACACCGTACTGGGGGACCCCAAACTCATCTTT.

As to this clone: A far larger clone differs by one base, so this is likely a read error. Additional DNA sequences in this sample encode the identical CDR3. The chain links TRDV1 to TRDJ1, with a possible D match to TRDD2 (7 bases). There are 20 residues in the CDR3. V was shortened by 2 bases and J by 0 bases, with 25 bases between the two germline ends. From germline, CDR1 is TSWWSYY and CDR2 QGS. CDR3 bases: TGTGCTCTTGGGGAAACATTCCCTTCCTGGGGATCCGGCTACACCGATAAACTCATCTTT. This sequence encodes CALGETFPSWGSGYTDKLIF.

In regard to this clone: One base separates it from a far larger clone, so it is likely a read error. V usage is TRDV2 and J usage is TRDJ1; 10 positions agree with TRDD3. Looked up from germline, CDR1 is GEAIGNYY and CDR2 is EKD. This CDR3 is built from 15 residues. V gave up 3 bases and J gave up 4 bases; unmatched junction bases: 7. CDR3: CACDAWGIGGDKLIF. CDR3 nucleotides: TGTGCCTGTGACGCCTGGGGGATAGGAGGCGATAAACTCATCTTT.

Regarding this clone: The TCRdb protein, from a much larger clone, departs from this DNA's translation at residue 12, likely by read error; the protein shown derives from the DNA. The genes are TRDV2 and TRDJ1; 8 positions agree with TRDD3. Germline lookup yields CDR1 GEAIGNYY and CDR2 EKD. This CDR3 spans 17 amino acids. V trimming: 3 bases; J trimming: 4 bases; junction bases outside the gene matches: 15. This CDR3 is CACDLLGDEKYIDKLIF. The CDR3 bases are TGTGCCTGTGACCTCTTGGGGGATGAAAAGTACATCGATAAACTCATCTTT.

About this clone itself: Translating this DNA gives a protein that differs at residue 6 from the TCRdb one, which belongs to a much larger clone; a read error is likely, and the protein shown is this translation. The V and J genes are TRDV2 and TRDJ1; D is ambiguous. Germline lookup yields CDR1 GEAIGNYY and CDR2 EKD. The CDR3 totals 15 residues. The germline V and J ends were trimmed by 2 bases and 4 bases, with 16 bases remaining between them. The CDR3 sequence is CACDRRSGGLDKLIF. CDR3 in DNA: TGTGCCTGTGACAGACGTTCGGGAGGACTCGATAAACTCATCTTT.

This clone appeared a few times. A far larger clone is a single base away, which makes a read error likely. The rearrangement joins TRDV2 to TRDJ1; D unresolved. CDR3 size: 14 residues. Germline CDR1 reads GEAIGNYY; CDR2 reads EKD. V gave up 1 base and J gave up 0 bases, with 8 bases separating them. CDR3 in amino acids: CACDTAPDTDKLIF. CDR3 DNA sequence: TGTGCCTGTGACACTGCACCGGACACCGATAAACTCATCTTT.

This clone came up a few times. One base separates it from a far larger clone, so it is likely a read error. J is TRDJ1 and V is TRDV1, with D possibly being TRDD3 (5 bases). Looked up from germline, CDR1 is TSWWSYY and CDR2 is QGS. Trimming removed 6 bases from V and 0 bases from J, with 29 bases in between. This CDR3 has 20 amino acids. The CDR3, as DNA: TGTGCTCTTGGCCCCAGGCCATCCCCTGGGCCGGGCCGGTACACCGATAAACTCATCTTT. Encoded protein: CALGPRPSPGPGRYTDKLIF.

In this sample, this clone turned up once. The J gene is TRDJ1, the V gene TRDV1; 8 nucleotides match TRDD3. CDR1 is TSWWSYY and CDR2 is QGS in the germline V gene. This CDR3 spans 18 amino acids. V was pared by 5 bases and J by 0 bases, with 14 bases of the junction left unmatched. In DNA form, the CDR3 reads TGTGCTCTTGGGCCCCACTCGCTCTGGGGGACCAACACCGATAAACTCATCTTT. Translating it yields CALGPHSLWGTNTDKLIF.

Notes on this clone: A far larger clone differs by one base, so this is likely a read error. The V gene is TRDV1, the J gene TRDJ1, with TRDD3 identical over 8 bases. Germline V lookup: CDR1 TSWWSYY, CDR2 QGS. There are 23 residues in the CDR3. This chain's CDR3 is CALGDLSFSLLGGHRFYTDELIF. CDR3 coding DNA: TGTGCTCTTGGGGATCTCTCCTTTTCCCTACTGGGGGGCCACCGATTTTACACCGATGAACTCATCTTT.

On this clone: The likely explanation is a read error, given a far larger clone one base away. The rearrangement uses TRDV2 and TRDJ3; TRDD3 aligns across 13 bases. The CDR3 is 21 residues long. Germline-derived CDR1 and CDR2 are GEAIGNYY and EKD. V shed 0 bases and J 3 bases; nucleotides not matched to a gene: 10. CDR3 sequence (DNA): TGTGCCTGTGACACCCTTATACTGGGGGATACGCTAAACTGGGACACCCGACAGATGTTTTTC. Residues: CACDTLILGDTLNWDTRQMFF.

Note on this clone: A single base is all that separates this from a far larger clone, so a read error is likely. This chain links TRDV1 with TRDJ1; TRDD3 matches at 11 bases. The CDR3 is made up of 22 amino acids. Germline CDR1 is TSWWSYY and CDR2 is QGS. CDR3 amino acids: CALGEAGFLPSNWGINTDKPIF. The CDR3 bases are TGTGCTCTTGGGGAAGCGGGGTTCCTTCCTTCGAACTGGGGGATAAATACCGATAAACCCATCTTT.

By sample share, this clone is large (0.1 to 1%). Other DNA sequences of this sample code for an identical CDR3. The genes are TRDV2 and TRDJ1, with D tentatively TRDD3 (6 bases). The CDR3 consists of 17 residues. The germline V gene has CDR1 GEAIGNYY and CDR2 EKD. V lost 1 base and J lost 0, with 17 bases in between. CDR3 amino acids: CACDTIGGPLYTDKLIF. CDR3 sequence (DNA): TGTGCCTGTGACACTATCGGGGGACCTCTGTACACCGATAAACTCATCTTT.

As for this clone: A read error likely explains this, since a far larger clone differs by one base. Other DNA sequences in the sample encode the same CDR3. The chain recombines TRDV1 with TRDJ1; the match to TRDD3 covers 9 bases. The CDR3 is made up of 18 amino acids. Germline V gene sequence: CDR1 TSWWSYY, CDR2 QGS. V lost 2 bases and J lost 0; bases outside the gene matches: 10. Here the CDR3 reads CALGETSWGIGNTDKLIF. Written as DNA, the CDR3 is TGTGCTCTTGGGGAAACATCCTGGGGGATTGGGAACACCGATAAACTCATCTTT.

This clone counts as large. V gene TRDV2 combines with J gene TRDJ2; 10 nucleotides agree with TRDD3. V dropped 0 bases and J dropped 4; count of bases not matched to a gene: 7. CDR1 and CDR2 from the germline V gene are GEAIGNYY and EKD. CDR3 length equals 17 residues. The chain's CDR3 is CACDTVRGIRETAQLFF. The CDR3 nucleotides are TGTGCCTGTGACACCGTCCGGGGGATACGGGAGACAGCACAACTCTTCTTT.